This T cell receptor beta chain was retrieved from a study of blood T cell repertoires in COVID-19. Study context: Collection of acute and convalescent COVID-19 samples took place in the United States, Italy and Spain.

TCRdb's copy holds only in-frame clones and misses some; the assay was immunoSEQ multiplex PCR. The sample has under 300,000 clones; about 88% are singletons. The clonotype was recovered from a woman aged 55-75 years in a cohort exposed to, infected with or recovered from COVID-19 (not recorded which). Sequenced sample: PBMCs or T cells enriched from blood (not recorded which).

CDR3 region: CASRTFLAGRGDSYEQYF. The CDR3 DNA sequence: TGTGCCAGCAGGACGTTCCTAGCGGGAAGGGGGGACTCCTACGAGCAGTACTTC. The chain is built from TRBV27 and TRBJ2-7; 9 bases are shared with TRBD2. The CDR3 loop spans 18 amino acids. J was trimmed by 0 bases and V by 6 bases; bases with no gene match: 15. Germline V gene sequence: CDR1 MNHEY, CDR2 SMNVEV (reference sequence).